Here is one T cell receptor beta chain with its context. What it binds is not known. It was with a sample-barcoded 5' primer and a J-beta primer mix that a second PCR of about 6 to 12 cycles was run. TCRdb processed the 5' RACE reads anew with MiXCR; each CDR3 protein has one entry. The top ten hold approximately 4.1% of the sample, which has roughly 1.5 million distinct CDR3 sequences, 42% seen once. This specimen belongs to a study of blood T cells in healthy people across ages. As for the study in general: Capture by template switching was about one barcoded beta molecule per two T cells. Study findings and constraints: Conclusively comparing naive with antigen-experienced cells was impossible with unsorted PBMCs.

Healthy Caucasian individuals from Russia aged roughly 6 to 100 were enrolled as donors. This receptor was identified in a woman aged 18-29 years in good health. Sequences were obtained from blood.

The CDR3 nucleotides read TGCAGTGCTAGAGATCGAGCGGGGGATTACAATGAGCAGTACTTC. Its protein product is CSARDRAGDYNEQYF. The V call is TRBV20-1, the J call TRBJ2-1; 8 bases are a match to TRBD2. The DNA matches TRBJ2-7 better at its end, which makes the J call doubtful. CDR1 and CDR2 (germline): DFQATT, SNEGSKA (reference sequence). The CDR3 runs 15 residues.